Ten or more counts support the clone carrying this T cell receptor (beta chain). The antigen is unknown. The data were obtained in a study of T cells in Graves' hyperthyroidism and ophthalmopathy. Trimming removed 3 bases from V and 10 bases from J, with 21 bases in between. The CDR3 is 15 amino acids. Germline V gives CDR1 MGHRA, CDR2 YSYEKL. Notes on the study in general: Prediction of ophthalmopathy progression came a median around 6.1 months pre-onset. Among thyroid clonotypes expanded above 0.001, most also appeared in blood.

The blood specimen was taken at initial hyperthyroidism diagnosis, before any ophthalmopathy symptoms. RNA transcripts served as the template for amplifying TCR beta CDR3 regions. HTBI primers were employed in a first-round RT-PCR of the TCR CDR3. Each CDR3 protein gets one entry after TCRdb re-called the multiplex PCR reads with MiXCR. The sample consists of fewer than 450,000 distinct CDR3 sequences, about 15% of them appearing once. This sequence was found in a woman aged 30 to 39 with Graves' hyperthyroidism that later progressed to Graves' ophthalmopathy. The gene calls are TRBV4-1 and TRBJ1-1; D is unclear. Sequences were obtained from blood. The CDR3 nucleotides read TGCGCCAGCAGCCAGCGGTCACAGTTTTCCTGGGGAGCTTTCTTT. It codes for CASSQRSQFSWGAFF.